A selection of T cell receptor beta chains follows, all from one sample in a study of identical twins. TCRdb reanalysed the 5' RACE reads using MiXCR and keeps one entry per CDR3 protein. The data show under 1 million distinct CDR3 sequences, 12% seen once. These same data were also listed under a study on yellow fever vaccine responses in identical twins.

Source material: PBMCs. The receptors were sampled from a young woman in good health. The CDR3 runs from the conserved cysteine through the conserved F or W. D genes are given only for firm matches.

>-|TRBV14|TRBJ2-7
CASSQESPGRTSYEQYF
>-|TRBV3-1|TRBJ2-2
CASSQVTGELFF
>TRBD2|TRBV4-1|TRBJ2-1
CASSQEGFRGGGHNEQFF
>TRBD2|TRBV3-1|TRBJ2-1
CASSQERGIHEQFF
>-|TRBV5-1|TRBJ2-3
CASAWGAGDTDTQYF
>TRBD1|TRBV28|TRBJ2-4
CASSSPDRAYLQAKNIQYF
>-|TRBV20-1|TRBJ1-1
CSARESRGNTEAFF
>-|TRBV5-1|TRBJ2-2
CASSLVQPNTGELFF
>TRBD2|TRBV2|TRBJ2-1
CASMRLAGGRNEQFF
>-|TRBV20-1|TRBJ2-5
CSARDLGEGLALGGETQYF
>-|TRBV20-1|TRBJ2-7
CSARARAPSYEQYF
>-|TRBV4-1|TRBJ1-2
CASSQEGLRADGYTF
>-|TRBV10-3|TRBJ2-3
CAISESKPDTQYF
>TRBD2|TRBV12-3/TRBV12-4|TRBJ2-3
CASIKTSGGATDTQYF
>-|TRBV6-4|TRBJ2-1
CASSNSSDYGGEQFF
>TRBD2|TRBV5-1|TRBJ2-1
CASSFSRTSSYNEQFF
>-|TRBV7-4|TRBJ2-7
CASIADEQYF
>-|TRBV12-3/TRBV12-4|TRBJ2-2
CASRVTGELFF
>-|TRBV10-3|TRBJ1-1
CAISESTPGMNTEAFF
>-|TRBV20-1|TRBJ2-1
CSARDMQGGEQFF
>TRBD1|TRBV27|TRBJ1-4
CASSFAGDRDELFF
>-|TRBV5-1|TRBJ2-4
CASSPSLGGLAKNIQYF
>TRBD2|TRBV5-1|TRBJ2-5
CASQMGGIETQYF
>-|TRBV24-1|TRBJ2-3
CATSDLYRGSTDTQYF
>TRBD2|TRBV25-1|TRBJ2-7
CASSPSPGLAGALGSYEQYF
>-|TRBV2|TRBJ2-5
CASSELRGGETQYF
>-|TRBV20-1|TRBJ1-1
CSARVAGAGTEAFF
>TRBD1|TRBV3-1|TRBJ1-4
CASSQRTGLDEKLFF
>TRBD1|TRBV28|TRBJ2-4
CASSLPGGLSKNIQYF
>-|TRBV7-9|TRBJ2-5
CASSPPLPGRLQETQYF
>TRBD2|TRBV3-1|TRBJ2-1
CASSRIAGGAYNEQFF
>TRBD2|TRBV7-8|TRBJ2-2
CASSPRMLAGVAGELFF
>-|TRBV24-1|TRBJ2-2
CATSARLTGELFF
>TRBD1|TRBV24-1|TRBJ2-3
CATSDPGTGGIGDTQYF
>-|TRBV3-1|TRBJ2-1
CASSYLSVDEQFF
>-|TRBV2|TRBJ2-7
CASSDTHLSGYEQYF
>TRBD2|TRBV7-9|TRBJ2-7
CASSPPIGLAGSYEQYF
>-|TRBV12-3/TRBV12-4|TRBJ1-1
CASSPPPRGGNTEAFF
>TRBD2|TRBV11-1|TRBJ2-1
CASSSIGTSGSSYNEQFF
>-|TRBV11-2|TRBJ1-2
CASSLGGAPFHFGYTF
>-|TRBV7-2|TRBJ2-1
CASSKGLIYNEQFF
>TRBD1|TRBV27|TRBJ1-6
CASSPWTGGNSPLHF
>-|TRBV27|TRBJ2-1
CASSLYRQGVFSSFF
>TRBD1|TRBV29-1|TRBJ2-5
CSVEGAGRQGLKETQYF
>-|TRBV21-1|TRBJ2-5
CASSSQKPSGGETQYF
>-|TRBV5-1|TRBJ2-4
CASRPPQGNIQYF
>-|TRBV5-1|TRBJ2-1
CASSLVGQSSNEQFF
>-|TRBV7-9|TRBJ2-7
CASSLAGSAGDEQYF
>-|TRBV19|TRBJ2-7
CASSAQASYEQYF